Below, 5 T cell receptor beta chains from the same sample are listed, as sequenced in a study of persistence of HIV-infected CD4 T cells (dated by TCRdb to 2020 to 2022). For these receptors, no antigen is known. The immunoSEQ hsTCRB assay version 4, run in survey mode, was used to sequence TCRbeta repertoires from genomic DNA. The table was pulled from immuneACCESS by TCRdb, which kept in-frame rearrangements only. Such tables lose some clones; where checked, under half of the loss comes from unresolved V genes, and the rest has no known cause. The sample table records around 39,000 clones; more than 70% of these occur just once. Around 0.92% of the sample comes from the top ten. This specimen's treatment or condition label, interpreted: suppressive antiretroviral therapy. Cells were stimulated with anti-CD3/anti-CD28 magnetic beads as a nonspecific positive control representing the CD4+ T cell repertoire. Responding CD4+ T cells were sorted by upregulation of both CD40 ligand and CD69.

The sequencing used CD4+ T cells sorted from PBMCs after roughly 18-hour stimulation, collected from a patient who received antiretroviral therapy. The cell subset or site label corresponds to: CD40L+CD69+ CD4 T cells responding to anti-CD3/anti-CD28 beads, representing the overall repertoire. Receptor source: an adult man with HIV who was CMV-seropositive.

V usage is TRBV5-1 and J usage is TRBJ1-2; possibly TRBD1 for D (6 bases). The germline CDR1 and CDR2 sequences are SGHRS and YFSETQ. The CDR3 covers 15 residues. V was shortened by 0 bases and J by 3 bases, with 12 bases between the two germline ends. The CDR3 reads CASSLEGVSDYGYTF. CDR3 DNA sequence: TGCGCCAGCAGCTTGGAGGGGGTCTCCGACTATGGCTACACCTTC.

This chain links TRBV28 with TRBJ1-2; D call uncertain. Trimming removed 6 bases from V and 1 base from J, with 9 bases in between. This CDR3 comprises 13 residues. Germline V CDR1 and CDR2: MDHEN, SYDVKM. The CDR3 protein is CASRTVHNYGYTF. CDR3 DNA: TGTGCCAGCAGGACTGTACATAACTATGGCTACACCTTC.

This chain uses TRBV27 with TRBJ1-1; TRBD1 matches 8 bases. The CDR3 runs to 15 residues. The ends lost 8 bases at V and 4 bases at J; junction bases unmatched: 12. Germline V lookup: CDR1 MNHEY, CDR2 SMNVEV (reference sequence). The CDR3 is CASGPQQGGRTEAFF. CDR3 DNA sequence: TGTGCCAGCGGACCACAACAGGGGGGACGCACTGAAGCTTTCTTT.

J is TRBJ1-6 and V is TRBV19, with D maybe TRBD1 (6 bases). The germline V and J ends were trimmed by 5 bases and 7 bases, with 9 bases remaining between them. The CDR3 contains 13 residues. The germline V gene encodes CDR1 LNHDA and CDR2 SQIVND (reference sequence). This chain's CDR3 is CASSQGRNSPLHF. CDR3 sequence (DNA): TGTGCCAGTAGTCAGGGGCGGAATTCACCCCTCCACTTT.

The chain recombines TRBV10-1 with TRBJ2-2; unclear D gene. Deletions cut 0 bases from V and 2 bases from J, with 7 bases between. The CDR3 has 15 amino acids. Germline CDR1 reads WNHNN; CDR2 reads SYGVQD (reference sequence). CDR3 bases: TGCGCCAGCAGTGAGTCAGGTCTCAACACCGGGGAGCTGTTTTTT. As protein: CASSESGLNTGELFF.